This T cell receptor beta chain was identified in a study of T cell repertoires in cytomegalovirus infection. Whole-study findings and limits: The response measured ex vivo was dominated by TCR beta clonotypes (HLA-C-restricted and CMV-specific).

This clonotype was seen only a few times. What it binds is not known. In germline, CDR1 is MNHEY, CDR2 SMNVEV (reference sequence). V shed 5 bases and J shed 0 bases, with 11 bases lying between them. This CDR3 comprises 15 residues. One entry per CDR3 protein, called by TCRdb with MiXCR from the reads. The sample has approximately 730,000 distinct CDR3 sequences, almost 30% seen once. Sequenced material: cultured CD8+ T cells from PBMCs, taken from culture after CMV antigen stimulation. The rearrangement uses TRBV27 and TRBJ1-5; D remains unclear. This TCR came from a human donor in good health (CMV status not recorded). Some clones in this sample may be carry-over from other donors' samples. CDR3 protein: CASSSERYSNQPQHF. CDR3 in DNA: TGTGCCAGCAGTAGTGAGAGATATAGCAATCAGCCCCAGCATTTT.